This passage covers 22 T cell receptor beta chains from one sample sequenced in a study of T-cell reconstitution after alpha-beta-depleted transplantation in children. Molecular barcoding with unique molecular identifiers was used for the TCRbeta library. TCRdb analysed the PCR reads with MiXCR anew, one entry per CDR3 protein. This sample yields roughly 240,000 distinct CDR3 sequences, of which 6.5% to 10% are seen a single time; almost 6.5% belongs to the top ten. The specimen comprised PBMCs, mostly from graft donor cells, sampled 180 days after TCRalphabeta/CD19-depleted stem cell transplant. The origin of the receptors is a male patient between 5 and 17 years old who had a stem cell transplant for acute lymphoblastic leukemia, so the T cells may come from the graft donor.

DNA for the CDR3: TGTGCCAGCAGCCCCAGACTAGCGGGAGTTTACGAGCAGTACTTC. Translation gives CASSPRLAGVYEQYF. The J gene is TRBJ2-7, the V gene TRBV7-3; TRBD2 matches 12 bases. The CDR3 sequence is 15 residues long. V trimming: 5 bases; J trimming: 4 bases; junction bases outside the gene matches: 6. The germline V gene has CDR1 SGHTA and CDR2 FQGTGA.

This clonotype was recorded many times. This rearrangement joins TRBV5-1 to TRBJ1-4; D is undetermined. V lost 0 bases and J 0 bases, leaving 12 bases between the germline ends. CDR1 SGHRS and CDR2 YFSETQ come from the germline V gene. The length of the CDR3 is 17 residues. The CDR3 DNA sequence: TGCGCCAGCAGCTTGGCCGGCGGGTTAGCAACTAATGAAAAACTGTTTTTT. Its protein product is CASSLAGGLATNEKLFF.

This clonotype appeared many times. The V and J genes are TRBV2 and TRBJ1-5, with a weak D call TRBD1 (5 bases). Germline CDR1 reads SNHLY; CDR2 reads FYNNEI. The germline V and J ends were trimmed by 9 bases and 5 bases, with 14 bases remaining between them. This CDR3 is built from 13 residues. The CDR3 sequence is CASSGTVYQPQHF. The CDR3 DNA reads TGTGCCAGTTCCGGGACTGTCTATCAGCCCCAGCATTTT.

This clonotype was seen repeatedly, ten times or more. The rearrangement links TRBV5-1 to TRBJ2-1, with D tentatively TRBD2 (5 bases). Trimming removed 7 bases from V and 0 bases from J, with 14 bases in between. The CDR3 covers 15 residues. Germline-derived CDR1 and CDR2 are SGHRS and YFSETQ. CDR3 bases: TGCGCCAGCTCCGGACTCTCTAGCTCCTACAATGAGCAGTTCTTC. As protein: CASSGLSSSYNEQFF.

This clonotype occurred many times. The rearrangement joins TRBV20-1 to TRBJ1-4; 8 positions agree with TRBD1. The CDR3 consists of 15 residues. The trim removed 6 bases at V and 4 bases at J, leaving 10 bases unmatched. Germline assignment: CDR1 DFQATT and CDR2 SNEGSKA (reference sequence). CDR3 sequence (DNA): TGCAGTGCGGATCAGGGGGCGCTGGGTAATGAAAAACTGTTTTTT. Translating gives CSADQGALGNEKLFF.

Note on this clonotype: A much more abundant neighbour one base away suggests this may be a read error. The V and J genes are TRBV15 and TRBJ2-5; no clear D. This CDR3 comprises 12 residues. CDR1 is LNHNV and CDR2 is YYDKDF in the germline V gene (reference sequence). The germline V and J ends were trimmed by 5 bases and 0 bases, with 4 bases remaining between them. CDR3 in DNA: TGTGCCACCAGCGCGTACCAAGAGACCCAGTACTTC. It specifies CATSAYQETQYF.

Ten or more counts support this clonotype. The chain is built from TRBV29-1 and TRBJ1-3; weak D call: TRBD1 (6 bases). Germline CDR1 and CDR2: SQVTM and ANQGSEA. With 6 bases removed from V and 5 bases from J, the gap between germline ends came to 14 bases. The CDR3 loop spans 13 amino acids. The CDR3 here is CSVGGRDRNTIYF. The CDR3, as DNA: TGCAGCGTGGGCGGGAGGGACAGAAACACCATATATTTT.

The chain recombines TRBV18 with TRBJ2-3; D is possibly TRBD1 (5 bases). V dropped 3 bases and J dropped 4 bases, with 8 bases sitting between them. Germline CDR1 reads KGHSH; CDR2 reads LQKENI. This CDR3 is built from 13 residues. CDR3 coding DNA: TGTGCCAGCTCACCTAAAGGGGCAGATACGCAGTATTTT. It encodes CASSPKGADTQYF.

This clonotype came up many times. V and J are TRBV6-5 and TRBJ1-2, with D unresolved. The length of the CDR3 is 13 residues. V was clipped by 2 bases and J by 5 bases, with 9 bases between them. Germline V gene lookup returns CDR1 MNHEY and CDR2 SVGAGI. The CDR3: CASSYDTAYGYTF. The CDR3 nucleotides are TGTGCCAGCAGTTACGATACCGCTTATGGCTACACCTTC.

This clonotype came up many times. This may be a read error: a much more frequent sequence differs by one nucleotide. V is TRBV6-5 and J is TRBJ2-7; TRBD2 matches at 11 bases. Germline-derived CDR1 and CDR2 are MNHEY and SVGAGI. The junction had 0 bases not matched to a gene; V was cut back by 2 bases and J by 3 bases. CDR3 length equals 14 residues. The CDR3 sequence: CASSYGTSGYEQYF. In DNA, the CDR3 is TGTGCCAGCAGTTACGGGACTAGCGGCTACGAGCAGTACTTC.

The chain is built from TRBV3-1 and TRBJ2-5; D is possibly TRBD2 (6 bases). This CDR3 has 15 residues. V was cut by 10 bases and J by 2 bases, with 20 bases left in between. Germline CDR1 and CDR2: LGHDT and YNNKEL (reference sequence). The CDR3: CATSQDGREQETQYF. In DNA, the CDR3 is TGTGCCACCTCCCAAGATGGACGGGAGCAAGAGACCCAGTACTTC.

This clonotype was counted at least ten times. This chain connects TRBV28 to TRBJ1-5, with D hard to call. This CDR3 is 15 amino acids long. CDR1 and CDR2 from the germline V gene are MDHEN and SYDVKM. Trimming stripped 2 bases from V and 1 base from J, with 9 bases between. The CDR3 loop reads CASSLTRWSNQPQHF. The CDR3 DNA reads as TGTGCCAGCAGTTTAACGCGGTGGAGCAATCAGCCCCAGCATTTT.

This clonotype was observed at least ten times. The V and J genes are TRBV7-9 and TRBJ2-3; 10 bases map to TRBD1. J was trimmed by 1 base and V by 8 bases; bases with no gene match: 3. The CDR3 covers 14 residues. Germline CDR1 reads SEHNR; CDR2 reads FQNEAQ (reference sequence). The DNA for the CDR3 is TGTGCCAGCCTGGGGACAGGGGGCACAGATACGCAGTATTTT. Its protein is CASLGTGGTDTQYF.

This clonotype showed up many times. The V and J genes are TRBV4-1 and TRBJ2-3; 7 bases map to TRBD1. The germline V gene has CDR1 MGHRA and CDR2 YSYEKL. The CDR3 covers 15 residues. Trimming cost V 6 bases and J 2 bases; bases outside gene matches: 8. CDR3 nucleotide sequence: TGCGCCAGCAGTCCGGGACAGATAGCCACAGATACGCAGTATTTT. As protein: CASSPGQIATDTQYF.

Many counts were recorded for this clonotype. V gene TRBV10-1 combines with J gene TRBJ2-1; TRBD1 is a possible D gene (6 bases). V dropped 2 bases and J dropped 0 bases, with 14 bases sitting between them. This CDR3 spans 17 amino acids. The germline V gene encodes CDR1 WNHNN and CDR2 SYGVQD (reference sequence). The CDR3 loop is CASSEASRGPSYNEQFF. The DNA of the CDR3 is TGCGCCAGCAGTGAGGCCTCCAGGGGTCCCTCCTACAATGAGCAGTTCTTC.

The genes are TRBV25-1 and TRBJ2-4, with 10 nucleotides matching TRBD2. Trimming at V came to 5 bases and at J to 0 bases, leaving 7 bases not matched to a gene. The CDR3 is 17 amino acids. Looked up from germline, CDR1 is MGHDK and CDR2 is SYGVNS. The CDR3 DNA reads as TGTGCCAGCAGTCCTAGCGGGGGACTCCTAGCCAAAAACATTCAGTACTTC. Protein: CASSPSGGLLAKNIQYF.

This clonotype was seen ten or more times. The chain is built from TRBV5-5 and TRBJ2-3, with D perhaps matching TRBD2 (6 bases). The CDR3 sequence is 15 residues long. The germline CDR1 and CDR2 sequences are SGHKS and YYEKEE (reference sequence). V lost 0 bases to trimming and J lost 4 bases, with 12 bases between them. CDR3 nucleotides: TGTGCCAGCAGCTTGGTTGGGGGGTCGGCAGATACGCAGTATTTT. Its protein product is CASSLVGGSADTQYF.

This clonotype was recorded only once. This chain uses TRBV3-1 with TRBJ2-4; no clear D gene. Germline-derived CDR1 and CDR2 are LGHDT and YNNKEL (reference sequence). This CDR3 region has 14 residues. The V end was cut by 10 bases, the J end by 5 bases, with 18 bases between. Written as DNA, the CDR3 is TGTGCCACCTCCAAGCAGGACCCCGAAAACATTCAGTACTTC. It yields the protein CATSKQDPENIQYF.

The sample holds many counts of this clonotype. The V call is TRBV15, the J call TRBJ2-5, with TRBD1 matching over 9 bases. CDR3 size: 17 residues. Germline V gene lookup returns CDR1 LNHNV and CDR2 YYDKDF (reference sequence). J was trimmed by 5 bases and V by 0 bases; bases with no gene match: 10. CDR3 protein: CATSRDFGQGLWETQYF. The CDR3 bases are TGTGCCACCAGCAGAGACTTCGGACAGGGGTTATGGGAGACCCAGTACTTC.

This clonotype was detected ten times or more. This chain links TRBV10-3 with TRBJ2-5; 8 nucleotides agree with TRBD1. The CDR3 runs to 12 residues. CDR1 ENHRY and CDR2 SYGVKD come from the germline V gene. The V and J ends lost 6 bases and 3 bases, in that order; junction bases with no gene match: 0. The CDR3, as DNA: TGTGCCATCAGGACAGGGGAAGAGACCCAGTACTTC. It encodes CAIRTGEETQYF.

This clonotype was seen at least ten times. V and J are TRBV11-3 and TRBJ2-1, with D maybe TRBD1 (6 bases). This CDR3 has 12 residues. With 6 bases removed from V and 10 bases from J, the gap between germline ends came to 13 bases. CDR1 is SGHNT, CDR2 YENEEA, per germline. The CDR3 is CASSQGRTEQFF. CDR3 DNA sequence: TGTGCCAGCAGTCAGGGGCGGACGGAGCAGTTCTTC.

This clonotype showed up many times. The chain uses TRBV7-9 and TRBJ1-5; D gene uncertain. V was cut by 5 bases and J by 6 bases, with 11 bases left in between. Germline-derived CDR1 and CDR2 are SEHNR and FQNEAQ (reference sequence). The CDR3 is made up of 13 amino acids. The CDR3 DNA is TGTGCCAGCAGCCCCCCACAAGGTCAGCCCCAGCATTTT. Translated: CASSPPQGQPQHF.